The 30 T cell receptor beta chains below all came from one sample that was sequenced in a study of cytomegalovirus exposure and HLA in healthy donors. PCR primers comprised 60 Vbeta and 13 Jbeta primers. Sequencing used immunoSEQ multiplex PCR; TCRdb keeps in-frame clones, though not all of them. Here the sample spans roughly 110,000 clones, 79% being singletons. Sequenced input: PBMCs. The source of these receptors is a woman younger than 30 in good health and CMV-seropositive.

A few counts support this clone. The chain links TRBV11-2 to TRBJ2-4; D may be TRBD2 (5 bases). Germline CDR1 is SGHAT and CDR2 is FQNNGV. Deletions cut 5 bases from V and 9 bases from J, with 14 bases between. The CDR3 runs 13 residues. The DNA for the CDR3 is TGTGCCAGCAGCCCCCAGGTTGGAGGCATTCAGTACTTC. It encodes CASSPQVGGIQYF.

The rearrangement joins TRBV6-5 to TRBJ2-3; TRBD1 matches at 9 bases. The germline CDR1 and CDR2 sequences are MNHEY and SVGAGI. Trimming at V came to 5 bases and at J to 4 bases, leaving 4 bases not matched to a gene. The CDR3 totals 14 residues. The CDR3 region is CASSPQGAADTQYF. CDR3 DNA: TGTGCCAGCAGTCCACAGGGGGCCGCAGATACGCAGTATTTT.

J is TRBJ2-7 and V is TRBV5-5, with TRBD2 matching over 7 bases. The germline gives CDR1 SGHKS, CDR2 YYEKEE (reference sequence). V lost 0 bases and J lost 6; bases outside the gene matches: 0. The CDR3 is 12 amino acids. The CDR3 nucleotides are TGTGCCAGCAGCTTGGGACTAGCCGAGCAGTACTTC. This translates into CASSLGLAEQYF. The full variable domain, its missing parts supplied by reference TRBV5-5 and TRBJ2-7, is DAGVTQSPTHLIKTRGQQVTLRCSPISGHKSVSWYQQVLGQGPQFIFQYYEKEERGRGNFPDRFSARQFPNYSSELNVNALLLGDSALYLCASSLGLAEQYFGPGTRLTVT.

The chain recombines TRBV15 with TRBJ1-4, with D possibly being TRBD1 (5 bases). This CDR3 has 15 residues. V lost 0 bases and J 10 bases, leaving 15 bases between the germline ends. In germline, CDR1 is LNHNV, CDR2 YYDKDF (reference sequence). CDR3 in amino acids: CATSRDDQEGRKLFF. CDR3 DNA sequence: TGTGCCACCAGCAGAGATGACCAGGAGGGGAGAAAACTGTTTTTT.

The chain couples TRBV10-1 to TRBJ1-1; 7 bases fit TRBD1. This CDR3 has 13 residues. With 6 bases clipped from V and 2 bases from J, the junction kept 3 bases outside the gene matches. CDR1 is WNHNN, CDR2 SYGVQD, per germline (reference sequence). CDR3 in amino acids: CASRGQTNTEAFF. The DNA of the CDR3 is TGCGCCAGCAGGGGACAGACCAACACTGAAGCTTTCTTT.

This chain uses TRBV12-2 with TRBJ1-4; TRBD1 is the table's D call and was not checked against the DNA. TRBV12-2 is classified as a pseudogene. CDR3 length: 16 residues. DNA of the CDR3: TGTGCAAGTCGCTTATCCCCGACAGGGGGCGGTGAAAAACTGTTTTTT. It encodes CASRLSPTGGGEKLFF.

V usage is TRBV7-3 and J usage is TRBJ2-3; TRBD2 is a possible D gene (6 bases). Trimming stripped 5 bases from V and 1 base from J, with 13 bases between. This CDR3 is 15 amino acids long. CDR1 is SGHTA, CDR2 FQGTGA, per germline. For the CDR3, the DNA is TGTGCCAGCAGCCCCGGGAGACGCGGCACAGATACGCAGTATTTT. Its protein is CASSPGRRGTDTQYF.

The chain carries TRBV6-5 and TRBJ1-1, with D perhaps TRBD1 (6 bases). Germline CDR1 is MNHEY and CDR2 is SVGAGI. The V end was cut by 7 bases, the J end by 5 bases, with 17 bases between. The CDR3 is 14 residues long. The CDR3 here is CASIPRGGSTEAFF. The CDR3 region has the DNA TGTGCCAGCATCCCGAGGGGGGGTTCAACTGAAGCTTTCTTT.

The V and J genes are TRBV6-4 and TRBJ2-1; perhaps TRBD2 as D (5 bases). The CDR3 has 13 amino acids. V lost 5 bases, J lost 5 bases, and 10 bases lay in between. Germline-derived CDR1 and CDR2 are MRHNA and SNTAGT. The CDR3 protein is CASSTEANNEQFF. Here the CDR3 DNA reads TGTGCCAGCAGTACGGAGGCGAACAATGAGCAGTTCTTC.

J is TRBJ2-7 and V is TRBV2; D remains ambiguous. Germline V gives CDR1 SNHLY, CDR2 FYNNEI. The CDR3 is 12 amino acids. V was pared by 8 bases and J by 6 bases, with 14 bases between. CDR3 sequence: CASSSSQFEQYF. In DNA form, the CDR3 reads TGTGCCAGCTCCTCATCCCAGTTCGAGCAGTACTTC.

CDR3 in DNA: TGTGCCAGCAGCACCCGGGAGAGGACTAGCGGGGTCCTCGAGCAGTACTTC. Its protein is CASSTRERTSGVLEQYF. The V and J genes are TRBV7-9 and TRBJ2-7, with TRBD2 matching over 12 bases. V lost 5 bases and J lost 6; bases outside the gene matches: 14. CDR1 is SEHNR, CDR2 FQNEAQ, per germline (reference sequence). This CDR3 spans 17 amino acids.

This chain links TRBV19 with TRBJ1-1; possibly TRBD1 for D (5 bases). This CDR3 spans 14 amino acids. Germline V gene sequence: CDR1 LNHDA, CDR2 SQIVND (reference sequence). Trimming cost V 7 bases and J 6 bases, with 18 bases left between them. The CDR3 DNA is TGTGCCAGTACTGCGACAGTACGAGGCCCTGAAGCTTTCTTT. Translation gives CASTATVRGPEAFF.

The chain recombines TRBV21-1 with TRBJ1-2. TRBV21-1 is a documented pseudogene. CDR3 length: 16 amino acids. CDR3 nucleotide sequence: TGTGCCAGCAGCAAAGATGTCAGCGCGGGATACTATGGCTACACCTTC. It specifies CASSKDVSAGYYGYTF.

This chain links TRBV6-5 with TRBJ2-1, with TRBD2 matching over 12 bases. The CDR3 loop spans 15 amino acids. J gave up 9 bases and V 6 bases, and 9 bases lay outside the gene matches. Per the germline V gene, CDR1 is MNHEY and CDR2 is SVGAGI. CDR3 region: CASSRTSGTPFEQFF. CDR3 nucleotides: TGTGCCAGCAGCCGGACTAGCGGGACCCCCTTTGAGCAGTTCTTC.

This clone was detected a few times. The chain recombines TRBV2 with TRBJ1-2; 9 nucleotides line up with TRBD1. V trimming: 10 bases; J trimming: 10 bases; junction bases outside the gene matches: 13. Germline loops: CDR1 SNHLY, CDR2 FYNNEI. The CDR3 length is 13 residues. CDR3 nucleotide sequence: TGTGCCACCAACCGGGACAGGGCGCAGCTCTACACCTTC. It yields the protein CATNRDRAQLYTF.

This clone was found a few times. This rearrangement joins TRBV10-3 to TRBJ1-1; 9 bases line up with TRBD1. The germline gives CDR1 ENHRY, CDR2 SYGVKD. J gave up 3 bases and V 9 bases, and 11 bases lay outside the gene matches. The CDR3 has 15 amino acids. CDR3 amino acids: CAIQGAGGGDTEAFF. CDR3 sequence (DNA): TGTGCCATACAGGGGGCAGGTGGCGGAGACACTGAAGCTTTCTTT.

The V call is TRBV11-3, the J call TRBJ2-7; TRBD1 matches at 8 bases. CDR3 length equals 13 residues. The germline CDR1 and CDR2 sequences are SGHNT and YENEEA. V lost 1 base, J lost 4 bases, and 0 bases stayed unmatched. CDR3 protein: CASSLGDRYEQYF. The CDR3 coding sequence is TGTGCCAGCAGCTTAGGGGACAGGTACGAGCAGTACTTC. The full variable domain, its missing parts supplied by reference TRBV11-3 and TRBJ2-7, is EAGVVQSPRYKIIEKKQPVAFWCNPISGHNTLYWYLQNLGQGPELLIRYENEEAVDDSQLPKDRFSAERLKGVDSTLKIQPAELGDSAVYLCASSLGDRYEQYFGPGTRLTVT.

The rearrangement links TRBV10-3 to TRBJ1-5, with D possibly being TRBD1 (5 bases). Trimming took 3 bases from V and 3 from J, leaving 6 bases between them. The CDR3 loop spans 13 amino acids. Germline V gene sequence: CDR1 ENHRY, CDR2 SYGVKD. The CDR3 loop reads CAISDRDNQPQHF. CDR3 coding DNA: TGTGCCATCAGTGACAGGGACAATCAGCCCCAGCATTTT.

DNA for the CDR3: TGTGCCAGCAGACTAGCGGGGTCCCTTAGCTCCTACGAGCAGTACTTC. It yields the protein CASRLAGSLSSYEQYF. The rearrangement joins TRBV28 to TRBJ2-7, with 10 bases matching TRBD2. Germline CDR1 and CDR2: MDHEN and SYDVKM. Trimming removed 6 bases from V and 0 bases from J; junction bases left unmatched: 8. CDR3 length equals 16 residues.

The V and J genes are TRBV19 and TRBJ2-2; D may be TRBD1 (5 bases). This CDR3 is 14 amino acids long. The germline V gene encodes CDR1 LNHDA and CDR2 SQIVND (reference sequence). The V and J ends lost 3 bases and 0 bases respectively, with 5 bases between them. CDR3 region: CASSMTANTGELFF. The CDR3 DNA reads TGTGCCAGTAGTATGACAGCGAACACCGGGGAGCTGTTTTTT.

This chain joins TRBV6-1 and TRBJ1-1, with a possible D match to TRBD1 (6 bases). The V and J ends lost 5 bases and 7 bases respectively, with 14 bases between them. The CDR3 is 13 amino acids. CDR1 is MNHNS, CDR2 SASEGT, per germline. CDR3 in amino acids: CASSSPGQIEAFF. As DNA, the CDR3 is TGTGCCAGCAGTTCACCAGGACAGATTGAAGCTTTCTTT.

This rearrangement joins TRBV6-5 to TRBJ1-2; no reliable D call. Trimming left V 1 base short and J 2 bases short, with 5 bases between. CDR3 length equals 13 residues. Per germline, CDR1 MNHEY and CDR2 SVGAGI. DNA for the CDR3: TGTGCCAGCAGTTACTTACAGAACTATGGCTACACCTTC. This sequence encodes CASSYLQNYGYTF.

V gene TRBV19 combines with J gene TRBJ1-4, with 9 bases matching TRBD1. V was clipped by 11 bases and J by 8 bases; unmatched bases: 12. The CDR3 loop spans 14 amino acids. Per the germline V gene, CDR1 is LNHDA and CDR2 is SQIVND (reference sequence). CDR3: CAASHRDRAEKLFF. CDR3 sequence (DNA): TGTGCCGCTTCCCACCGGGACAGGGCGGAAAAACTGTTTTTT.

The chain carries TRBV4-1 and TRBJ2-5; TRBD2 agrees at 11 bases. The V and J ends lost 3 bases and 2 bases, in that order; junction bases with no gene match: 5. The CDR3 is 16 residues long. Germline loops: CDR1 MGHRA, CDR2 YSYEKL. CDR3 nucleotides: TGCGCCAGCAGCCAGGCCGGGACTAGCGGTCAAGAGACCCAGTACTTC. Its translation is CASSQAGTSGQETQYF.

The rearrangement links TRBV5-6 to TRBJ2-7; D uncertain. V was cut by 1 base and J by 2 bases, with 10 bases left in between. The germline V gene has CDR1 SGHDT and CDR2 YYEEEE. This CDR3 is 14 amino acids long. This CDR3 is CASSLRLGAYEQYF. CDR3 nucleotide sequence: TGTGCCAGCAGCTTGCGCTTAGGAGCCTACGAGCAGTACTTC.

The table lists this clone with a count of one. Here the CDR3 DNA reads TGTGCCAGCAGCGTGGGACTAGCGGGAGAAAATGAGCAGTTCTTC. Its protein product is CASSVGLAGENEQFF. The rearrangement links TRBV7-2 to TRBJ2-1, with 14 bases that match TRBD2. From germline, CDR1 is SGHTA and CDR2 FQGNSA. This CDR3 is built from 15 residues. The J segment lost 7 bases and the V segment lost 5 bases, leaving 4 bases of the junction unmatched.

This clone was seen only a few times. This chain's CDR3 is CASSERGYYEQYF. CDR3 DNA: TGTGCCAGTAGTGAGCGGGGGTACTACGAGCAGTACTTC. This chain connects TRBV19 to TRBJ2-7; TRBD2 agrees at 8 bases. The CDR3 extends over 13 amino acids. Losses at the gene ends were 5 bases for V and 3 bases for J; bases not matched to a gene: 3. The germline gives CDR1 LNHDA, CDR2 SQIVND (reference sequence).

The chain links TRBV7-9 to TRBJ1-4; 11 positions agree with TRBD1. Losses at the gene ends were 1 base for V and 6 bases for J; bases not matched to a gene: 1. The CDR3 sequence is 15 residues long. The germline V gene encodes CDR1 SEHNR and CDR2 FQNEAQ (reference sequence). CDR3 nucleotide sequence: TGTGCCAGCAGCTTAGTGGGACAGGGGGATGAAAAACTGTTTTTT. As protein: CASSLVGQGDEKLFF. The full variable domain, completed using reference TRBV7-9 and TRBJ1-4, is DTGVSQNPRHKITKRGQNVTFRCDPISEHNRLYWYRQTLGQGPEFLTYFQNEAQLEKSRLLSDRFSAERPKGSFSTLEIQRTEQGDSAMYLCASSLVGQGDEKLFFGSGTQLSVL.

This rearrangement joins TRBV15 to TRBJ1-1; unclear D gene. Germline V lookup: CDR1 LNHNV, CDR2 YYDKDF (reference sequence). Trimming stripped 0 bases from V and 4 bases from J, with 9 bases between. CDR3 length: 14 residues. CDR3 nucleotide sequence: TGTGCCACCAGCAGAGAGGGCAGACCCACTGAAGCTTTCTTT. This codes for CATSREGRPTEAFF. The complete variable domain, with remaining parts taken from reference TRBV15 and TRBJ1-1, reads DAMVIQNPRYQVTQFGKPVTLSCSQTLNHNVMYWYQQKSSQAPKLLFHYYDKDFNNEADTPDNFQSRRPNTSFCFLDIRSPGLGDTAMYLCATSREGRPTEAFFGQGTRLTVV.

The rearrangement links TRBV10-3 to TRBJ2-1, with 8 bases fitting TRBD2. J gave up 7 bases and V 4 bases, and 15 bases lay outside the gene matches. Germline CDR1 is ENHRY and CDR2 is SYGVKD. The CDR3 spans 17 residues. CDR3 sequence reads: CAISVQERENRGNEQFF. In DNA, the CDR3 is TGTGCCATCAGTGTTCAGGAGCGGGAGAATAGGGGAAATGAGCAGTTCTTC.